This is a list of T cell receptor beta chains from one sample in a study of CD8 T cells in Susac syndrome. TCRdb re-derived calls from the immunoSEQ multiplex PCR reads in MiXCR, one entry per CDR3 protein. The data show 100,000 to 150,000 distinct CDR3 sequences, 75% to 90% seen once. Sequencing input: CD8+ T cells from PBMCs. These receptors originate from a human donor with multiple sclerosis. Both conserved end residues are part of each CDR3. The D gene is left open where the match is weak. Only some rows state a clone size, as once, few, many or a class for expanded clones.

clone size	V gene	D gene	CDR3 length	J gene	CDR3 protein	CDR3 DNA
.	TRBV2	.	13	TRBJ1-4	CASKSELNEKLFF	TGTGCCAGCAAGAGCGAACTTAATGAAAAACTGTTTTTT
.	TRBV20-1	.	15	TRBJ1-4	CSARDLQNENEKLFF	TGCAGTGCCCGGGACCTCCAAAACGAAAATGAAAAACTGTTTTTT
.	TRBV19	.	15	TRBJ2-1	CASSTDSITYNEQFF	TGTGCCAGTAGTACGGACAGCATCACCTACAATGAGCAGTTCTTC
.	TRBV6-1	.	14	TRBJ2-2	CASSEGVNTGELFF	TGTGCCAGCAGTGAAGGGGTAAACACCGGGGAGCTGTTTTTT
.	TRBV4-3	.	14	TRBJ2-2	CASSQDWATGELFF	TGCGCCAGCAGCCAAGATTGGGCGACCGGGGAGCTGTTTTTT
.	TRBV19	TRBD1	17	TRBJ2-7	CASSPLGQGNLDYEQYF	TGTGCCAGTAGTCCATTGGGACAGGGGAATTTAGACTACGAGCAGTACTTC
.	TRBV13	.	13	TRBJ2-3	CASTGDSTDTQYF	TGTGCCAGCACTGGGGACAGCACAGATACGCAGTATTTT
.	TRBV19	.	14	TRBJ1-5	CASSEGPQSQPQHF	TGTGCCAGCAGTGAGGGACCCCAGTCCCAGCCCCAGCATTTT
.	TRBV28	.	14	TRBJ2-3	CASNSNGKGHTQYF	TGTGCCAGCAACTCAAATGGGAAGGGCCATACGCAGTATTTT
.	TRBV28	.	14	TRBJ1-5	CASSLMVSNQPQHF	TGTGCCAGCAGTTTAATGGTCAGTAATCAGCCCCAGCATTTT
few	TRBV4-1	.	14	TRBJ2-7	CASSQETRSYEQYF	TGCGCCAGCAGCCAAGAAACGCGTTCCTACGAGCAGTACTTC
.	TRBV29-1	.	13	TRBJ1-1	CSVSGGWNTEAFF	TGCAGCGTTTCAGGCGGGTGGAACACTGAAGCTTTCTTT
.	TRBV30	.	13	TRBJ1-2	CAWSVGDQKGYTF	TGTGCCTGGAGTGTAGGCGATCAGAAGGGCTACACCTTC
.	TRBV2	.	14	TRBJ1-1	CASSDAVWDHEAFF	TGTGCCAGCAGCGACGCCGTCTGGGACCATGAAGCTTTCTTT
once	TRBV7-8	.	17	TRBJ1-3	CASSPDPGWSSGNTIYF	TGTGCCAGCAGCCCGGACCCCGGCTGGAGTTCTGGAAACACCATATATTTT
.	TRBV4-1	.	15	TRBJ2-1	CASSQKTGSYNEQFF	TGCGCCAGCAGCCAAAAGACAGGCTCCTACAATGAGCAGTTCTTC
.	TRBV7-9	.	15	TRBJ2-1	CASSLAMSSYNKQFF	TGTGCCAGCAGCTTAGCTATGAGCTCCTACAATAAGCAGTTCTTC
.	TRBV7-6	.	17	TRBJ2-5	CASSLGDRSLAQETQYF	TGTGCCAGCAGCTTAGGTGACAGGTCCCTGGCCCAAGAGACCCAGTACTTC
once	TRBV19	.	16	TRBJ1-5	CASSMAGFSFNQPQHF	TGTGCCAGTAGTATGGCAGGGTTTTCGTTCAATCAGCCCCAGCATTTT
.	TRBV12-3/TRBV12-4	TRBD2	14	TRBJ2-3	CASTKLAGGDTQYF	TGTGCCAGCACCAAACTAGCGGGAGGCGATACGCAGTATTTT
.	TRBV4-1	.	14	TRBJ1-2	CASSQKTDYYGYTF	TGCGCCAGCAGCCAAAAAACAGACTACTATGGCTACACCTTC
.	TRBV19	TRBD2	13	TRBJ2-1	CASSIYSGIEQFF	TGTGCCAGTAGTATTTATAGCGGGATAGAGCAGTTCTTC
few	TRBV7-2	.	14	TRBJ1-3	CASSLAGEGNTIYF	TGTGCCAGCAGCTTGGCCGGGGAAGGAAACACCATATATTTT
.	TRBV24-1	.	18	TRBJ1-1	CATSDSDAGPGMNTEAFF	TGTGCCACCAGTGACTCAGACGCTGGCCCGGGAATGAACACTGAAGCTTTCTTT
.	TRBV2	.	15	TRBJ2-5	CASSPQGRVEETQYF	TGTGCCAGCAGCCCCCAGGGAAGGGTAGAGGAGACCCAGTACTTC
.	TRBV15	.	16	TRBJ1-4	CATSRGDRLTNEKLFF	TGTGCCACCAGCAGAGGGGACCGACTGACTAATGAAAAACTGTTTTTT
.	TRBV6-5	.	17	TRBJ2-3	CASSYSSGTASTDTQYF	TGTGCCAGCAGTTACTCGAGCGGGACAGCGAGCACAGATACGCAGTATTTT
.	TRBV4-3	TRBD1	18	TRBJ1-4	CASSRSGQWVTTNEKLFF	TGCGCCAGCAGCCGATCGGGACAGTGGGTAACAACTAATGAAAAACTGTTTTTT
.	TRBV19	.	17	TRBJ2-3	CASSPLDGGISTDTQYF	TGTGCCAGTAGTCCCCTGGACGGCGGTATTAGCACAGATACGCAGTATTTT
.	TRBV29-1	.	12	TRBJ2-1	CSTLGEGNEQFF	TGCAGCACCCTTGGAGAGGGCAATGAGCAGTTCTTC
.	TRBV20-1	.	13	TRBJ2-7	CSATQRQSSEQYF	TGCAGTGCTACTCAGAGGCAGTCCTCCGAGCAGTACTTC
.	TRBV6-5	.	12	TRBJ2-1	CASSYVGTEQFF	TGTGCCAGCAGTTACGTCGGGACCGAGCAGTTCTTC
.	TRBV12-3/TRBV12-4	.	13	TRBJ1-1	CASSWGGQTEAFF	TGTGCCAGCAGTTGGGGGGGGCAAACTGAAGCTTTCTTT
.	TRBV7-8	.	15	TRBJ1-1	CASSFLAGHITEAFF	TGTGCCAGCAGCTTCCTCGCGGGGCATATCACTGAAGCTTTCTTT
once	TRBV19	.	13	TRBJ1-1	CASSPPRMTEAFF	TGTGCCAGTAGTCCCCCCCGAATGACTGAAGCTTTCTTT
.	TRBV12-3/TRBV12-4	TRBD2	16	TRBJ2-2	CASNSPGLSGTGELFF	TGTGCCAGCAATTCCCCGGGACTATCAGGCACCGGGGAGCTGTTTTTT
.	TRBV19	TRBD2	17	TRBJ2-2	CASSIDLAGGTTGELFF	TGTGCCAGTAGTATAGATTTAGCGGGGGGGACCACCGGGGAGCTGTTTTTT
.	TRBV15	.	14	TRBJ2-1	CATSRADIYNEQFF	TGTGCCACCAGCAGAGCCGACATTTACAATGAGCAGTTCTTC
.	TRBV30	.	12	TRBJ1-1	CAWSPRNTEAFF	TGTGCCTGGAGTCCGAGGAACACTGAAGCTTTCTTT
once	TRBV19	.	12	TRBJ1-1	CASTYGETEAFF	TGTGCCAGTACATACGGAGAGACTGAAGCTTTCTTT
.	TRBV7-9	.	10	TRBJ1-1	CASRRLGAFF	TGTGCCAGCAGAAGATTGGGAGCTTTCTTT
.	TRBV12-5	.	13	TRBJ1-2	CASGFGLYYGYTF	TGTGCTAGTGGTTTTGGGCTTTACTATGGCTACACCTTC
.	TRBV3-1	TRBD2	15	TRBJ2-1	CASSQGAGTYNEQFF	TGTGCCAGCAGCCAAGGAGCGGGAACGTACAATGAGCAGTTCTTC
.	TRBV4-1	.	13	TRBJ1-1	CASSGGEAVEAFF	TGCGCCAGCAGCGGGGGTGAAGCGGTTGAAGCTTTCTTT
few	TRBV5-1	TRBD1	17	TRBJ1-2	CASSPLPGQGTNYGYTF	TGCGCCAGCAGCCCACTGCCGGGACAGGGAACAAACTATGGCTACACCTTC
.	TRBV28	.	13	TRBJ2-7	CASSLFQGYEQYF	TGTGCCAGCAGTTTGTTCCAGGGCTACGAGCAGTACTTC
.	TRBV11-3	TRBD2	16	TRBJ2-1	CASSTPLAGGPPEQFF	TGTGCCAGCAGCACCCCACTAGCGGGGGGGCCTCCTGAGCAGTTCTTC
once	TRBV30	TRBD1	13	TRBJ1-1	CACLTGFATEAFF	TGTGCCTGTCTGACAGGGTTCGCGACTGAAGCTTTCTTT